These 13 T cell receptor beta chains were all obtained from the same sample, sequenced in a study of blood T cell repertoires in COVID-19 (dated by TCRdb to 2019 to 2021). Library preparation employed the immunoSEQ multiplex PCR assay. TCRdb's version of the immuneACCESS table is confined to in-frame rearrangements and falls short of the full clone set. An unresolved V gene accounts for under half of the shortfall where checked; the remainder is of unknown origin. The sample contains 230,000 or so clones, 85% of them found a single time. The ten largest clones add up to just over 6.5% of the sample. Sequencing was done on a sample of PBMCs or T cells enriched from blood (not recorded which). The receptors stem from a woman in her 50s who had been exposed to COVID-19.

The chain is built from TRBV3-1 (or the pseudogene TRBV3-2) and TRBJ1-1, with D unresolved. Germline loops: CDR1 LGHDT, CDR2 YNNKEL (reference sequence). The CDR3 is 14 residues long. V lost 0 bases, J lost 7 bases, and 12 bases lay in between. The CDR3 region has the DNA TGTGCCAGCAGCCAAGAGGGCAGCAGAAGTGAAGCTTTCTTT. Its translation is CASSQEGSRSEAFF.

V gene TRBV10-1 combines with J gene TRBJ2-2, with TRBD2 identical over 8 bases. J gave up 6 bases and V 3 bases, and 9 bases lay outside the gene matches. The CDR3 has 16 amino acids. Per the germline V gene, CDR1 is WNHNN and CDR2 is SYGVQD (reference sequence). CDR3 nucleotides: TGCGCCAGCAGTGATTCTATCTTAGCGGGGCCCGGGGAGCTGTTTTTT. As protein: CASSDSILAGPGELFF.

This clone was recorded once. CDR3 region: CASSLVGTGVSGYTF. The CDR3 region has the DNA TGTGCCAGCAGCTTGGTGGGGACAGGGGTCTCAGGCTACACCTTC. This chain joins TRBV5-8 and TRBJ1-2, with 10 bases matching TRBD1. CDR1 and CDR2 (germline): SGHTS, YDEGEE. The CDR3 runs to 15 residues. Losses at the gene ends were 0 bases for V and 8 bases for J; bases not matched to a gene: 7.

V usage is TRBV30 and J usage is TRBJ1-5, with unresolved D. Per the germline V gene, CDR1 is GTSNPN and CDR2 is SVGIG (reference sequence). The CDR3 runs to 13 residues. V was shortened by 0 bases and J by 4 bases, with 7 bases between the two germline ends. The CDR3 spells CAWSVVQNQPQHF. The CDR3 nucleotides are TGTGCCTGGAGTGTTGTACAAAATCAGCCCCAGCATTTT. Using reference TRBV30 and TRBJ1-5 for the parts outside the CDR3, the full variable domain is SQTIHQWPATLVQPVGSPLSLECTVEGTSNPNLYWYRQAAGRGLQLLFYSVGIGQISSEVPQNLSASRPQDRQFILSSKKLLLSDSGFYLCAWSVVQNQPQHFGDGTRLSIL.

The chain is built from TRBV5-1 and TRBJ2-1, with 10 bases identical to TRBD1. With 4 bases clipped from V and 8 bases from J, the junction kept 6 bases outside the gene matches. CDR3 length: 14 residues. Germline values: CDR1 SGHRS, CDR2 YFSETQ. The CDR3 spells CASSPDRGGHEQFF. The CDR3 DNA sequence: TGCGCCAGCAGCCCGGACAGGGGGGGGCATGAGCAGTTCTTC.

The chain links TRBV10-1 to TRBJ1-4; the D gene is possibly TRBD1 (5 bases). V gave up 4 bases and J gave up 3 bases, with 9 bases separating them. Germline CDR1 WNHNN, CDR2 SYGVQD (reference sequence). The CDR3 contains 14 residues. CDR3 DNA sequence: TGCGCCAGCAGTGCCGGGGGAGCTAATGAAAAACTGTTTTTT. Its translation is CASSAGGANEKLFF.

V and J are TRBV9 and TRBJ2-5, with 10 bases lining up with TRBD2. Unmatched junction bases numbered 4, after V lost 2 bases and J lost 3 bases. This CDR3 region has 15 residues. The V gene's germline CDR1 is SGDLS and CDR2 YYNGEE. CDR3 DNA: TGTGCCAGCAGCGTCGCCGGGACTAGCGAAGAGACCCAGTACTTC. Protein product: CASSVAGTSEETQYF.

The chain combines TRBV2 with TRBJ2-3; TRBD1 aligns across 8 bases. CDR1 SNHLY and CDR2 FYNNEI come from the germline V gene. V lost 6 bases and J lost 3; bases outside the gene matches: 2. There are 13 residues in the CDR3. The CDR3 sequence is CASRDRETDTQYF. The CDR3, as DNA: TGTGCCAGCAGGGACAGGGAGACAGATACGCAGTATTTT.

V and J are TRBV4-1 and TRBJ1-6, with D perhaps TRBD1 (6 bases). The CDR3 totals 17 residues. The ends were cut back, 1 base at V and 3 bases at J, with 13 bases in the middle. Germline V gene data show CDR1 as MGHRA and CDR2 as YSYEKL. The CDR3 DNA follows: TGCGCCAGCAGCCAAGTGACAGGCGGGGGCTATAATTCACCCCTCCACTTT. This encodes CASSQVTGGGYNSPLHF.

CDR3 in DNA: TGTGCCAGTAGGCGACAGGCCACAGGAGACTATGGCTACACCTTC. Translating it yields CASRRQATGDYGYTF. The V gene is TRBV19, the J gene TRBJ1-2; the D gene is possibly TRBD1 (6 bases). Trimming cost V 6 bases and J 3 bases, with 17 bases left between them. The CDR3 contains 15 residues. Germline assignment: CDR1 LNHDA and CDR2 SQIVND (reference sequence).

The V and J genes are TRBV2 and TRBJ2-3; tentatively, D is TRBD2 (6 bases). The V and J ends lost 5 bases and 1 base respectively, with 13 bases between them. This CDR3 has 15 residues. Germline V gives CDR1 SNHLY, CDR2 FYNNEI. The CDR3 loop reads CASSRRGVGTDTQYF. The CDR3 DNA reads TGTGCCAGCAGTAGGCGCGGGGTCGGCACAGATACGCAGTATTTT. The variable domain in full, completed from reference TRBV2 and TRBJ2-3, reads EPEVTQTPSHQVTQMGQEVILRCVPISNHLYFYWYRQILGQKVEFLVSFYNNEISEKSEIFDDQFSVERPDGSNFTLKIRSTKLEDSAMYFCASSRRGVGTDTQYFGPGTRLTVL.

The chain couples TRBV5-5 to TRBJ1-3; D is perhaps TRBD1 (6 bases). Germline V gene data show CDR1 as SGHKS and CDR2 as YYEKEE (reference sequence). The V and J ends lost 4 bases and 2 bases respectively, with 10 bases between them. This CDR3 has 14 amino acids. Written as DNA, the CDR3 is TGTGCCAGCAGCCTGGACAGCCCTGGAAACACCATATATTTT. This codes for CASSLDSPGNTIYF. The whole variable domain, remainder taken from reference TRBV5-5 and TRBJ1-3, is DAGVTQSPTHLIKTRGQQVTLRCSPISGHKSVSWYQQVLGQGPQFIFQYYEKEERGRGNFPDRFSARQFPNYSSELNVNALLLGDSALYLCASSLDSPGNTIYFGEGSWLTVV.

The chain uses TRBV19 and TRBJ1-1; D might be TRBD1 (6 bases). V was clipped by 3 bases and J by 0 bases, with 17 bases between them. The CDR3 runs to 17 residues. From germline, CDR1 is LNHDA and CDR2 SQIVND (reference sequence). CDR3 nucleotide sequence: TGTGCCAGTAGTATTGGGAAGGTGGGGGCTGTGAACACTGAAGCTTTCTTT. This codes for CASSIGKVGAVNTEAFF. The variable domain in full, completed from reference TRBV19 and TRBJ1-1, reads DGGITQSPKYLFRKEGQNVTLSCEQNLNHDAMYWYRQDPGQGLRLIYYSQIVNDFQKGDIAEGYSVSREKKESFPLTVTSAQKNPTAFYLCASSIGKVGAVNTEAFFGQGTRLTVV.